The clone carrying this T cell receptor beta chain was detected only once. Germline V gene data show CDR1 as KGHDR and CDR2 as SFDVKD. Trimming removed 4 bases at V and 0 bases at J, with 6 bases between. CDR3 length: 13 amino acids. Method: immunoSEQ multiplex PCR; TCRdb's copy keeps in-frame clones and lacks some. The data contain hundreds of thousands of clones, roughly 88% of them singletons. The sample belongs to a study of blood T cell repertoires in COVID-19. Sequencing used PBMCs or T cells enriched from blood (not recorded which). J is TRBJ2-7 and V is TRBV24-1, with D hard to call. The origin of this receptor is a woman in her thirties who had recovered from COVID-19. The CDR3 here is CATSEDISYEQYF. The CDR3, as DNA: TGTGCCACCAGTGAAGACATCTCCTACGAGCAGTACTTC.